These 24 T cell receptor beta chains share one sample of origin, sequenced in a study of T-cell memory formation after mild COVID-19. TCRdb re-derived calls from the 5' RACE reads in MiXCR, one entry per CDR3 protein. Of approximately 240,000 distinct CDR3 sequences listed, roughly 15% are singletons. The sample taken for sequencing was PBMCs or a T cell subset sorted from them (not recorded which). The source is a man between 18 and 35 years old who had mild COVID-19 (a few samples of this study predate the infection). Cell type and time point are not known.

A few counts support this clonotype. This CDR3 is CASSVGGGDTQYF. CDR3 nucleotides: TGTGCCAGCAGTGTCGGGGGTGGAGATACGCAGTATTTT. The chain has TRBV7-3 and TRBJ2-3, with D possibly being TRBD2 (6 bases). The CDR3 runs to 13 residues. V was pared by 6 bases and J by 5 bases, with 12 bases between. The germline CDR1 and CDR2 sequences are SGHTA and FQGTGA.

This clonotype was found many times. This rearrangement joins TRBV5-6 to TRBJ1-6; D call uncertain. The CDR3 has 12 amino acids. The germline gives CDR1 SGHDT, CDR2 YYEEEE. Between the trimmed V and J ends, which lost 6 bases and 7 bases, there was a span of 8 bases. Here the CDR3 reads CASTVWNSPLHF. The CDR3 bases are TGTGCCAGCACCGTCTGGAATTCACCCCTCCACTTT.

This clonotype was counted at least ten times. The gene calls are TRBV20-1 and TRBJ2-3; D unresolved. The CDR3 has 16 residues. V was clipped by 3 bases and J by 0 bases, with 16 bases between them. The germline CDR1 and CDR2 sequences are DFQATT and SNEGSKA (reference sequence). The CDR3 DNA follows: TGCAGTGCTAGTGTCCGGGCCCTCACTAGCACAGATACGCAGTATTTT. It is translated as CSASVRALTSTDTQYF.

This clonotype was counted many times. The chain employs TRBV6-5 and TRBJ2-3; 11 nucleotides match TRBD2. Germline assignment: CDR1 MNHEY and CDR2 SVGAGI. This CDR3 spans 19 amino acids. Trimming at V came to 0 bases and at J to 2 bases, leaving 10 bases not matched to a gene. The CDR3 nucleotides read TGTGCCAGCAGTTACTCGATCCCCACTAGCGGGGGCCTCACAGATACGCAGTATTTT. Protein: CASSYSIPTSGGLTDTQYF.

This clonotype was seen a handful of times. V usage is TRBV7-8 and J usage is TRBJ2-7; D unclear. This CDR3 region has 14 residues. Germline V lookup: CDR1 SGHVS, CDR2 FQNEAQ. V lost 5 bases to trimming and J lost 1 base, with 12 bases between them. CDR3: CASSPQRWSYEQYF. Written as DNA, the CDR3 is TGTGCCAGCAGCCCGCAGAGGTGGTCCTACGAGCAGTACTTC.

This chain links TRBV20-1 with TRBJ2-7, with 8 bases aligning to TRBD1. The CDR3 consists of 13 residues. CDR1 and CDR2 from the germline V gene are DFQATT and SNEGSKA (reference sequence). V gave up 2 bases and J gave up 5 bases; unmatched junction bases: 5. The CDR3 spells CSARPGQGDEQYV. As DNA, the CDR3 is TGCAGTGCTAGACCCGGACAGGGTGACGAGCAGTACGTC.

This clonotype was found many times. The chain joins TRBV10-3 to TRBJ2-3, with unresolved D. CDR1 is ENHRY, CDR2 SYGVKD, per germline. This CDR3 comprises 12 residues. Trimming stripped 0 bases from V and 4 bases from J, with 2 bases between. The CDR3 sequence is CAISESADTQYF. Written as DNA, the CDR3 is TGTGCCATCAGTGAGTCAGCAGATACGCAGTATTTT.

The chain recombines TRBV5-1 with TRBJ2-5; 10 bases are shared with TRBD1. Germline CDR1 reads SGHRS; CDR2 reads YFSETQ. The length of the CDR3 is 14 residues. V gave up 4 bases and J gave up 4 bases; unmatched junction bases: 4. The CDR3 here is CASSLGQGRETQYF. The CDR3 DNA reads TGCGCCAGCAGCCTGGGACAGGGGAGAGAGACCCAGTACTTC.

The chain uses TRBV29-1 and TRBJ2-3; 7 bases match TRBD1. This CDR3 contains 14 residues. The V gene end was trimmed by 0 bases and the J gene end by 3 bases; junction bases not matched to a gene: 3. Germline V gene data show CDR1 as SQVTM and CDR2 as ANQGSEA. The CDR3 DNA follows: TGCAGCGTTGAAGACGACAGGGCAACAGATACGCAGTATTTT. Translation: CSVEDDRATDTQYF.

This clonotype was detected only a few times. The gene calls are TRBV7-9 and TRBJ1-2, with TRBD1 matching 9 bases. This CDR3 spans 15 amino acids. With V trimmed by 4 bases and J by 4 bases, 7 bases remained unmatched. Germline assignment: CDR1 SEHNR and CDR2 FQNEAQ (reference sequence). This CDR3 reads CASSSGQGYPYGYTF. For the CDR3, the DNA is TGTGCCAGCAGCTCCGGACAGGGGTATCCCTATGGCTACACCTTC.

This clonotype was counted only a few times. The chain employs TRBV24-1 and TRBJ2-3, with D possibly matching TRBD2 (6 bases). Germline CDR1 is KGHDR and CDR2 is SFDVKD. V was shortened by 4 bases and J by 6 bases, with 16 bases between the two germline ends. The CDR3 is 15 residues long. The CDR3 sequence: CATSDREQGGDTQYF. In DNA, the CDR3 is TGTGCCACCAGTGACCGGGAACAAGGAGGGGATACGCAGTATTTT.

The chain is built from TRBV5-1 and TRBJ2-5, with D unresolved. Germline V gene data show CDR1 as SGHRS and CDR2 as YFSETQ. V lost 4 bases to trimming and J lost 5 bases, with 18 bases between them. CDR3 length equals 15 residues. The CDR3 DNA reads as TGCGCCAGCAGCCCCAGGACCGTGAACCGGGAGACCCAGTACTTC. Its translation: CASSPRTVNRETQYF.

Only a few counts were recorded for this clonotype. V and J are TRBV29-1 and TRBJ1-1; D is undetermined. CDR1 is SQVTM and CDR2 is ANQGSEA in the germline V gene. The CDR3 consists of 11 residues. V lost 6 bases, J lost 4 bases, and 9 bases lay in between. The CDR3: CSVQRVTEAFF. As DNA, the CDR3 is TGCAGCGTGCAGAGGGTCACTGAAGCTTTCTTT.

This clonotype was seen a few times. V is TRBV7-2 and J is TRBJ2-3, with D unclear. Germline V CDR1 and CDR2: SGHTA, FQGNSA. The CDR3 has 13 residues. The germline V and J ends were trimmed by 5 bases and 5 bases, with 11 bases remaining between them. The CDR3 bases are TGTGCCAGCAGCGAATTGCTGGGAGATACGCAGTATTTT. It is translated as CASSELLGDTQYF.

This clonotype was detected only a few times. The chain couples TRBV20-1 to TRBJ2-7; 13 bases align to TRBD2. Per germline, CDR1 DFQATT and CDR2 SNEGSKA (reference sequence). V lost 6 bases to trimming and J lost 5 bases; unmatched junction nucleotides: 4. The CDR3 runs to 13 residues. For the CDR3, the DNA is TGCAGTGCCGGGACTAGCGGGGTCAACGAGCAGTACTTC. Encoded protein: CSAGTSGVNEQYF.

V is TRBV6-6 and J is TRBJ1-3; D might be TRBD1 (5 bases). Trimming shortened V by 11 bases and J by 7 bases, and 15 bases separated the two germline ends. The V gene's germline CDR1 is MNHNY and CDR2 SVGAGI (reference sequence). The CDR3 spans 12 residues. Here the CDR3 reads CALGKGPNTIYF. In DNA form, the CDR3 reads TGTGCCCTCGGAAAGGGACCGAACACCATATATTTT.

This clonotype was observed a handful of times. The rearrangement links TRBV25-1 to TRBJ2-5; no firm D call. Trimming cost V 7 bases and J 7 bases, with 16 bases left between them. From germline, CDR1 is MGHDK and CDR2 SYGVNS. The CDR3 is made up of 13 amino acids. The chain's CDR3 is CASTENVVGTQYF. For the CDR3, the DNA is TGTGCCAGCACCGAAAATGTGGTGGGGACCCAGTACTTC. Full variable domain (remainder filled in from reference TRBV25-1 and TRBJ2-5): EADIYQTPRYLVIGTGKKITLECSQTMGHDKMYWYQQDPGMELHLIHYSYGVNSTEKGDLSSESTVSRIRTEHFPLTLESARPSHTSQYLCASTENVVGTQYFGPGTRLLVL.

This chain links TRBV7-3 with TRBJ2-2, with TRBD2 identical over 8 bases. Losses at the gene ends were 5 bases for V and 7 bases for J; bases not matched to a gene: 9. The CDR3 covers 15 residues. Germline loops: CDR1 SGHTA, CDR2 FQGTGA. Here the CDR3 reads CASSASGGRSGELFF. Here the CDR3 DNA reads TGTGCCAGCAGCGCAAGCGGGGGACGTAGCGGGGAGCTGTTTTTT.

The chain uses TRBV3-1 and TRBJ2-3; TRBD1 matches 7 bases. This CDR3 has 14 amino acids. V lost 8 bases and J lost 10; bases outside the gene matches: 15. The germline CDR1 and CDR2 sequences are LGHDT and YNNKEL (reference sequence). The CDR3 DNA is TGTGCCAGCCGTTCGACGACTACCGGGACAGCGCAGTATTTT. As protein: CASRSTTTGTAQYF.

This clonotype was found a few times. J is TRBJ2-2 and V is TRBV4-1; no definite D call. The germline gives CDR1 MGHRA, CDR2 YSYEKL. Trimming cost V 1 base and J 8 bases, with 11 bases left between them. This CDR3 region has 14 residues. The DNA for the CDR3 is TGCGCCAGCAGCCAAGTCGGTGCGAAAGGGGAGCTGTTTTTT. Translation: CASSQVGAKGELFF.

The CDR3 region is CSVGRELNTEAFF. The CDR3 nucleotides read TGCAGCGTCGGGAGGGAACTGAACACTGAAGCTTTCTTT. The chain is built from TRBV29-1 and TRBJ1-1; D is unresolved. Germline loops: CDR1 SQVTM, CDR2 ANQGSEA. Trimming stripped 6 bases from V and 0 bases from J, with 11 bases between. This CDR3 is built from 13 residues.

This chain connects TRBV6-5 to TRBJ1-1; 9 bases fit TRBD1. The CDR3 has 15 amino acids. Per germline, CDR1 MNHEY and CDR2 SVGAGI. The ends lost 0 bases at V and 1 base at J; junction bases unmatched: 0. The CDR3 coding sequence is TGTGCCAGCAGTTACTCGGGACAGGGGAACACTGAAGCTTTCTTT. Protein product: CASSYSGQGNTEAFF.

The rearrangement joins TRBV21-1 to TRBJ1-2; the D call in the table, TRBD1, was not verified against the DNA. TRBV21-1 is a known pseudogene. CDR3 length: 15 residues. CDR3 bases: TGTGCCAGCAGCACCCACTCACAGGGGGTTACGGGCTACACCTTC. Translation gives CASSTHSQGVTGYTF.

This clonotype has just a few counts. The CDR3 DNA follows: TGCAGTGCCCCCCAGGGCCTAGCCAAAAACATTCAGTACTTC. Translated, it gives CSAPQGLAKNIQYF. The chain carries TRBV20-1 and TRBJ2-4; possibly TRBD1 for D (5 bases). Trimming cost V 6 bases and J 0 bases, with 12 bases left between them. The V gene's germline CDR1 is DFQATT and CDR2 SNEGSKA (reference sequence). This CDR3 is 14 amino acids long.